Presented here are 17 T cell receptor beta chains from one specimen sequenced in a study of beta chain features in type 1 diabetes. Reverse transcribing all isolated RNA meant expressed TCRB transcripts were sequenced. Method: immunoSEQ multiplex PCR; TCRdb's copy keeps in-frame clones and lacks some. This table has around 340,000 clones, around 20% appearing once. The sequenced sample consisted of naive CD4+ T cells from blood. These receptors all stem from a woman under 30 in good health.

V is TRBV25-1 and J is TRBJ2-5; 7 nucleotides align to TRBD2. Germline V CDR1 and CDR2: MGHDK, SYGVNS. Trimming removed 1 base from V and 7 bases from J; junction bases left unmatched: 0. The CDR3 length is 12 residues. This CDR3 reads CASSESGGTQYF. As DNA, the CDR3 is TGTGCCAGCAGTGAATCGGGGGGGACCCAGTACTTC.

The sample holds a few counts of this clone. This chain connects TRBV19 to TRBJ1-1; possible D gene TRBD1, 6 bases. This CDR3 region has 13 residues. Trimming removed 5 bases at V and 8 bases at J, with 15 bases between. Per germline, CDR1 LNHDA and CDR2 SQIVND (reference sequence). The CDR3 loop is CASSPRDTTEAFF. Written as DNA, the CDR3 is TGTGCCAGTAGTCCTCGGGACACCACAGAAGCTTTCTTT.

This clone came up a few times. The chain has TRBV19 and TRBJ1-5; 10 bases are a match to TRBD1. The CDR3 runs 14 residues. V was clipped by 7 bases and J by 5 bases; unmatched bases: 5. CDR1 LNHDA and CDR2 SQIVND come from the germline V gene (reference sequence). CDR3: CASMIGTGDQPQHF. In DNA form, the CDR3 reads TGTGCCAGTATGATTGGGACAGGGGATCAGCCCCAGCATTTT.

A note on this clone: One end of the junction does not line up with germline, which may come from a read error. The chain joins TRBV5-4 to TRBJ2-5, with D unclear. CDR3 length: 15 amino acids. CDR1 is SGHNT and CDR2 is YYREEE in the germline V gene (reference sequence). CDR3 nucleotide sequence: TGTGCCAGCAGGTTGGTGAGTCAGCGACAAGAGACCCAGTACTTC. Protein sequence: CASRLVSQRQETQYF. The variable domain in full, completed from reference TRBV5-4 and TRBJ2-5, reads ETGVTQSPTHLIKTRGQQVTLRCSSQSGHNTVSWYQQALGQGPQFIFQYYREEENGRGNFPPRFSGLQFPNYSSELNVNALELDDSALYLCASRLVSQRQETQYFGPGTRLLVL.

This clone has just a few counts. CDR3 residues: CASSLLGGRWGNEQFF. The CDR3 DNA follows: TGTGCCAGCAGTTTACTGGGGGGTAGGTGGGGCAATGAGCAGTTCTTC. The J gene is TRBJ2-1, the V gene TRBV27; perhaps TRBD2 as D (6 bases). The CDR3 totals 16 residues. V was clipped by 2 bases and J by 6 bases, with 17 bases between them. Germline V gene sequence: CDR1 MNHEY, CDR2 SMNVEV (reference sequence).

CDR3 residues: CASSLVGDSAYNEQFF. CDR3 DNA sequence: TGCGCCAGCAGCTTGGTTGGGGACTCCGCCTACAATGAGCAGTTCTTC. V usage is TRBV5-1 and J usage is TRBJ2-1, with D perhaps TRBD2 (6 bases). V lost 0 bases and J 2 bases, leaving 12 bases between the germline ends. The CDR3 is 16 amino acids. CDR1 is SGHRS, CDR2 YFSETQ, per germline.

The table lists this clone with a few counts. The rearrangement joins TRBV29-1 to TRBJ1-2, with 7 bases that match TRBD1. Unmatched junction bases numbered 9, after V lost 3 bases and J lost 5 bases. There are 14 residues in the CDR3. Per the germline V gene, CDR1 is SQVTM and CDR2 is ANQGSEA. The CDR3 nucleotides read TGCAGCGTTGATGCCCCGGGACAGAATTATGGCTACACCTTC. It is translated as CSVDAPGQNYGYTF.

The V gene is TRBV4-2, the J gene TRBJ1-6; D call uncertain. Trimming shortened V by 4 bases and J by 0 bases, and 13 bases separated the two germline ends. CDR3 size: 17 residues. Germline CDR1 is LGHNA and CDR2 is YNFKEQ. The CDR3 nucleotides are TGTGCCAGCAGCCCCAGTGAGGGTCGCTCCTATAATTCACCCCTCCACTTT. It is translated as CASSPSEGRSYNSPLHF.

There are a few counts of this clone. CDR3 in DNA: TGCGCCAGCAGCCAAGAGGCCGGGAGCACAGATACGCAGTATTTT. Amino acids: CASSQEAGSTDTQYF. V and J are TRBV4-1 and TRBJ2-3; D unclear. V lost 0 bases to trimming and J lost 0 bases, with 7 bases between them. Germline CDR1 MGHRA, CDR2 YSYEKL. The CDR3 contains 15 residues.

The chain employs TRBV9 and TRBJ2-2; possible D gene TRBD1, 5 bases. Trimming pared 4 bases from V and 0 bases from J, leaving 13 bases between. The CDR3 runs 16 residues. The V gene's germline CDR1 is SGDLS and CDR2 YYNGEE. CDR3 protein: CASSQRGDSNTGELFF. Here the CDR3 DNA reads TGTGCCAGCAGCCAAAGGGGCGACTCGAACACCGGGGAGCTGTTTTTT.

Only a few counts were recorded for this clone. This CDR3 is also generated by other DNA sequences in the sample. CDR3 loop: CAWSVRGDQPQHF. The CDR3 DNA sequence: TGTGCCTGGAGTGTACGTGGAGATCAGCCCCAGCATTTT. V is TRBV30 and J is TRBJ1-5; D ambiguous. The V gene lost 0 bases and the J gene lost 5 bases, with 8 bases spanning the gap. CDR1 is GTSNPN, CDR2 SVGIG, per germline (reference sequence). CDR3 length equals 13 residues. Filled out from reference TRBV30 and TRBJ1-5, the complete variable domain reads SQTIHQWPATLVQPVGSPLSLECTVEGTSNPNLYWYRQAAGRGLQLLFYSVGIGQISSEVPQNLSASRPQDRQFILSSKKLLLSDSGFYLCAWSVRGDQPQHFGDGTRLSIL.

The rearrangement links TRBV7-3 to TRBJ1-5; perhaps TRBD1 as D (6 bases). V lost 5 bases and J lost 6, with 14 bases in between. The CDR3 totals 14 residues. Germline V gives CDR1 SGHTA, CDR2 FQGTGA. The CDR3 region is CASSHRAAGQPQHF. The DNA for the CDR3 is TGTGCCAGCAGCCACAGGGCGGCGGGTCAGCCCCAGCATTTT.

The chain has TRBV9 and TRBJ2-5; TRBD2 aligns across 7 bases. This CDR3 has 17 residues. CDR1 is SGDLS and CDR2 is YYNGEE in the germline V gene. The junction had 10 bases not matched to a gene; V was cut back by 0 bases and J by 2 bases. The CDR3 DNA reads as TGTGCCAGCAGCGTAGGGGTGGGAGGGCCCTGGCAAGAGACCCAGTACTTC. Its protein is CASSVGVGGPWQETQYF.

This chain links TRBV5-5 with TRBJ1-5; 9 bases align to TRBD1. The germline V gene encodes CDR1 SGHKS and CDR2 YYEKEE (reference sequence). With V trimmed by 4 bases and J by 4 bases, 15 bases remained unmatched. The CDR3 sequence is 18 residues long. For the CDR3, the DNA is TGTGCCAGCAGCCCGGGACAGGGATTCCGAGATGGTAATCAGCCCCAGCATTTT. This gives the protein CASSPGQGFRDGNQPQHF.

Only a few counts were recorded for this clone. The chain recombines TRBV5-1 with TRBJ2-1; 10 bases agree with TRBD2. J was trimmed by 8 bases and V by 5 bases; bases with no gene match: 4. The CDR3 has 13 amino acids. Germline CDR1 is SGHRS and CDR2 is YFSETQ. The CDR3 DNA reads as TGCGCCAGCAGGAGCGGGGGGGCCTATGAGCAGTTCTTC. Amino acid sequence: CASRSGGAYEQFF.

The chain is built from TRBV30 and TRBJ2-1; TRBD1 aligns across 8 bases. The trim removed 3 bases at V and 5 bases at J, leaving 3 bases unmatched. The CDR3 contains 13 residues. Looked up from germline, CDR1 is GTSNPN and CDR2 is SVGIG (reference sequence). The CDR3 bases are TGTGCCTGGAGACCGGGACAGGACAATGAGCAGTTCTTC. Its translation: CAWRPGQDNEQFF.

This clone occurred a few times. The chain links TRBV12-5 to TRBJ1-6, with 7 bases identical to TRBD1. Germline V CDR1 and CDR2: LGHNT, FRNRAP. The CDR3 has 13 residues. Germline trimming cut 4 bases from V and 10 bases from J; bases unmatched to any gene: 4. The chain's CDR3 is CASGSQGVSPLHF. CDR3 bases: TGTGCTAGTGGTTCTCAGGGGGTATCACCCCTCCACTTT.